Listed below are T cell receptor beta chains from one sample, sequenced in a study of post-analysis software for immune sequencing data. TCRdb reprocessed the PCR reads via MiXCR and lists one record per CDR3 protein. This table holds around 440,000 distinct CDR3 sequences, around 40% found once. Sequencing was done on a sample of blood. These receptors all come from a girl aged 5 to 17 with multiple sclerosis. The CDR3 runs from the conserved cysteine through the conserved F or W. D genes are given only for firm matches. Clone size is given for some rows only: seen once, a few or many times, or a class if the clone is expanded.

j_gene: TRBJ1-2; v_gene: TRBV12-3/TRBV12-4; d_gene: .; abundance: few; CDR3aa: CASSLAPEAAYTF; CDR3nt: TGTGCCAGCAGTTTGGCCCCTGAGGCAGCCTACACCTTC
j_gene: TRBJ1-1; v_gene: TRBV10-3; d_gene: .; abundance: few; CDR3aa: CAISGGERHTEAFF; CDR3nt: TGTGCCATCAGTGGTGGGGAAAGGCACACTGAAGCTTTCTTT
j_gene: TRBJ1-1; v_gene: TRBV27; d_gene: .; abundance: .; CDR3aa: CASSLSLITEAFF; CDR3nt: TGTGCCAGCAGTTTATCTCTGATCACTGAAGCTTTCTTT
j_gene: TRBJ2-7; v_gene: TRBV29-1; d_gene: .; abundance: many; CDR3aa: CSVGETYEQYF; CDR3nt: TGCAGCGTTGGAGAGACCTACGAGCAGTACTTC
j_gene: TRBJ2-7; v_gene: TRBV12-3/TRBV12-4; d_gene: .; abundance: few; CDR3aa: CASSLRGGFSEQYF; CDR3nt: TGTGCCAGCAGTTTGAGAGGGGGGTTCTCCGAGCAGTACTTC
j_gene: TRBJ2-7; v_gene: TRBV5-1; d_gene: TRBD1; abundance: few; CDR3aa: CASSAGTGSGYEQYF; CDR3nt: TGCGCCAGCAGCGCCGGGACAGGGTCCGGCTACGAGCAGTACTTC
j_gene: TRBJ2-3; v_gene: TRBV20-1; d_gene: .; abundance: few; CDR3aa: CSARGGLRRDTQYF; CDR3nt: TGCAGTGCTAGAGGAGGACTCCGGCGGGATACGCAGTATTTT
j_gene: TRBJ2-5; v_gene: TRBV6-2/TRBV6-3; d_gene: .; abundance: once; CDR3aa: CASSYSIQGKTQYF; CDR3nt: TGTGCCAGCAGTTACTCGATACAGGGAAAGACCCAGTACTTC
j_gene: TRBJ2-7; v_gene: TRBV6-9; d_gene: TRBD1; abundance: .; CDR3aa: CASTPTGDSYEQYF; CDR3nt: TGTGCCAGCACCCCGACAGGGGACTCCTACGAGCAGTACTTC
j_gene: TRBJ2-7; v_gene: TRBV20-1; d_gene: .; abundance: .; CDR3aa: CSAAPGSSSYEQYF; CDR3nt: TGCAGTGCAGCCCCGGGTTCCTCCTCCTACGAGCAGTACTTC
j_gene: TRBJ1-5; v_gene: TRBV2; d_gene: .; abundance: .; CDR3aa: CASSLRGTRGNQPQHF; CDR3nt: TGTGCCAGCAGCCTCAGGGGAACTAGGGGCAATCAGCCCCAGCATTTT
j_gene: TRBJ2-1; v_gene: TRBV7-2; d_gene: TRBD2; abundance: .; CDR3aa: CASIPPGRTMYNEQFF; CDR3nt: TGTGCCAGCATCCCACCCGGGAGGACAATGTACAATGAGCAGTTCTTC
j_gene: TRBJ2-7; v_gene: TRBV19; d_gene: .; abundance: .; CDR3aa: CASSVGAGISYEQYF; CDR3nt: TGTGCCAGTAGTGTTGGAGCTGGGATCTCCTACGAGCAGTACTTC
j_gene: TRBJ2-7; v_gene: TRBV20-1; d_gene: .; abundance: few; CDR3aa: CSAPRTALGNEQYF; CDR3nt: TGCAGTGCCCCGAGGACGGCCCTGGGGAACGAGCAGTACTTC
j_gene: TRBJ1-2; v_gene: TRBV13; d_gene: TRBD1; abundance: .; CDR3aa: CAGSGRDRGDYGYTF; CDR3nt: TGTGCCGGCAGCGGAAGGGACAGGGGGGACTATGGCTACACCTTC
j_gene: TRBJ2-7; v_gene: TRBV10-3; d_gene: TRBD2; abundance: .; CDR3aa: CAISDAAGGTYEQYF; CDR3nt: TGTGCCATCAGTGACGCAGCGGGAGGCACCTACGAGCAGTACTTC
j_gene: TRBJ2-7; v_gene: TRBV4-1; d_gene: .; abundance: .; CDR3aa: CASSQERERDEQYF; CDR3nt: TGCGCCAGCAGCCAAGAAAGGGAGCGGGACGAGCAGTACTTC
j_gene: TRBJ1-2; v_gene: TRBV14; d_gene: .; abundance: .; CDR3aa: CASSPRITDGYTF; CDR3nt: TGTGCCAGCAGCCCAAGAATCACAGATGGCTACACCTTC
j_gene: TRBJ2-7; v_gene: TRBV20-1; d_gene: .; abundance: few; CDR3aa: CSGENIAKRYEQYF; CDR3nt: TGCAGTGGTGAAAATATCGCCAAACGCTACGAGCAGTACTTC
j_gene: TRBJ1-2; v_gene: TRBV15; d_gene: TRBD1; abundance: .; CDR3aa: CATSRGGWDRANYGYTF; CDR3nt: TGTGCCACCAGCAGAGGGGGTTGGGACAGGGCAAACTATGGCTACACCTTC
j_gene: TRBJ2-3; v_gene: TRBV7-8; d_gene: TRBD2; abundance: .; CDR3aa: CASSLITSGSTDTQYF; CDR3nt: TGTGCCAGCAGCTTAATCACTAGCGGTAGCACAGATACGCAGTATTTT
j_gene: TRBJ1-2; v_gene: TRBV3-1; d_gene: .; abundance: .; CDR3aa: CASSQEYKTYGYTF; CDR3nt: TGTGCCAGCAGCCAAGAGTACAAGACCTATGGCTACACCTTC
j_gene: TRBJ2-1; v_gene: TRBV29-1; d_gene: .; abundance: .; CDR3aa: CSVEYRRVASPRQFF; CDR3nt: TGCAGCGTTGAATACCGCAGGGTGGCATCCCCACGGCAGTTCTTC
j_gene: TRBJ1-1; v_gene: TRBV5-6; d_gene: .; abundance: few; CDR3aa: CASSFAAEMNTEAFF; CDR3nt: TGTGCCAGCAGCTTCGCTGCCGAAATGAACACTGAAGCTTTCTTT
j_gene: TRBJ2-1; v_gene: TRBV10-3; d_gene: .; abundance: .; CDR3aa: CAISEIHEQFF; CDR3nt: TGTGCCATCAGTGAGATCCATGAGCAGTTCTTC
j_gene: TRBJ2-1; v_gene: TRBV27; d_gene: .; abundance: few; CDR3aa: CASSSLLVSSYNEQFF; CDR3nt: TGTGCCAGCAGTTCCCTTCTAGTGAGCTCCTACAATGAGCAGTTCTTC
j_gene: TRBJ2-3; v_gene: TRBV3-1; d_gene: .; abundance: .; CDR3aa: CASSPVLSTAITDTQYF; CDR3nt: TGTGCCAGCAGCCCAGTACTTTCGACAGCTATTACAGATACGCAGTATTTT
j_gene: TRBJ2-7; v_gene: TRBV2; d_gene: .; abundance: .; CDR3aa: CASHDSYYEQYF; CDR3nt: TGTGCCAGCCACGACAGCTACTACGAGCAGTACTTC
j_gene: TRBJ2-7; v_gene: TRBV6-6; d_gene: .; abundance: .; CDR3aa: CASSSPPPYEQYF; CDR3nt: TGTGCCAGCAGTTCCCCACCGCCCTACGAGCAGTACTTC
j_gene: TRBJ1-1; v_gene: TRBV20-1; d_gene: .; abundance: once; CDR3aa: CSARAHQGRTEAFF; CDR3nt: TGCAGTGCTAGGGCCCATCAAGGTCGGACTGAAGCTTTCTTT
j_gene: TRBJ2-1; v_gene: TRBV29-1; d_gene: TRBD2; abundance: .; CDR3aa: CSVDLTASGSYNEQFF; CDR3nt: TGCAGCGTTGATCTTACGGCTAGCGGGAGCTACAATGAGCAGTTCTTC
j_gene: TRBJ1-2; v_gene: TRBV7-9; d_gene: .; abundance: .; CDR3aa: CASSLLTGAANYGYTF; CDR3nt: TGTGCCAGCAGCCTATTGACCGGGGCCGCTAACTATGGCTACACCTTC
j_gene: TRBJ2-5; v_gene: TRBV7-9; d_gene: .; abundance: once; CDR3aa: CASSLAGKRGQETQYF; CDR3nt: TGTGCCAGCAGCTTAGCCGGGAAAAGGGGCCAAGAGACCCAGTACTTC
j_gene: TRBJ2-3; v_gene: TRBV6-5; d_gene: .; abundance: few; CDR3aa: CASSYREFSTDTQYF; CDR3nt: TGTGCCAGCAGTTACAGGGAGTTCAGCACAGATACGCAGTATTTT
j_gene: TRBJ1-1; v_gene: TRBV29-1; d_gene: .; abundance: .; CDR3aa: CSVARRLNTEAFF; CDR3nt: TGCAGCGTCGCCCGCAGGTTGAACACTGAAGCTTTCTTT
j_gene: TRBJ2-4; v_gene: TRBV4-1; d_gene: .; abundance: .; CDR3aa: CASSKAIQYF; CDR3nt: TGCGCCAGCAGCAAGGCCATTCAGTACTTC
j_gene: TRBJ2-3; v_gene: TRBV10-2; d_gene: .; abundance: .; CDR3aa: CASRDSQATTDTQYF; CDR3nt: TGCGCCAGCAGAGACTCCCAGGCGACCACAGATACGCAGTATTTT
j_gene: TRBJ2-3; v_gene: TRBV28; d_gene: .; abundance: .; CDR3aa: CASRDRDGTDTQYF; CDR3nt: TGTGCCAGCAGGGATCGGGACGGCACAGATACGCAGTATTTT
j_gene: TRBJ2-6; v_gene: TRBV3-1; d_gene: .; abundance: few; CDR3aa: CASRQTGANVLTF; CDR3nt: TGTGCCAGCAGACAAACTGGGGCCAACGTCCTGACTTTC
j_gene: TRBJ2-7; v_gene: TRBV20-1; d_gene: TRBD2; abundance: .; CDR3aa: CSATRVAGVGEQYF; CDR3nt: TGCAGTGCTACCCGGGTAGCGGGAGTGGGCGAGCAGTACTTC
j_gene: TRBJ2-3; v_gene: TRBV7-3; d_gene: TRBD2; abundance: once; CDR3aa: CASSSRGGMTDTQYF; CDR3nt: TGTGCCAGCAGTAGTAGGGGAGGGATGACAGATACGCAGTATTTT
j_gene: TRBJ1-4; v_gene: TRBV6-2/TRBV6-3; d_gene: .; abundance: once; CDR3aa: CASSWAGEEATNEKLFF; CDR3nt: TGTGCCAGCAGTTGGGCGGGAGAAGAGGCAACTAATGAAAAACTGTTTTTT
j_gene: TRBJ1-1; v_gene: TRBV9; d_gene: .; abundance: .; CDR3aa: CASSAGQQPEAFF; CDR3nt: TGTGCCAGCAGCGCCGGACAGCAGCCCGAAGCTTTCTTT
j_gene: TRBJ2-5; v_gene: TRBV12-3/TRBV12-4; d_gene: TRBD1; abundance: many; CDR3aa: CASSGDREGAQYF; CDR3nt: TGTGCCAGCAGTGGGGACAGGGAAGGGGCCCAGTACTTC
j_gene: TRBJ2-5; v_gene: TRBV6-1; d_gene: .; abundance: .; CDR3aa: CASSERAVQETQYF; CDR3nt: TGTGCCAGCAGTGAAAGGGCAGTTCAAGAGACCCAGTACTTC
j_gene: TRBJ2-3; v_gene: TRBV20-1; d_gene: TRBD2; abundance: .; CDR3aa: CSARRAGGSTDTQYF; CDR3nt: TGCAGTGCTAGGCGTGCGGGAGGGAGCACAGATACGCAGTATTTT